This entry lists 5 T cell receptor beta chains sequenced from one sample in a study of CD8 T cells in ankylosing spondylitis. TCRdb re-called the 5' RACE reads with MiXCR, one entry per CDR3 protein. In the table there are hundreds of thousands of distinct CDR3 sequences, under 30% of which are singletons. Source material: blood, either unsorted or a sorted T cell fraction (not recorded which). Receptors were obtained from a male donor with ankylosing spondylitis or in good health (not recorded which).

The CDR3: CAIQDQHNNEQFF. The DNA for the CDR3 is TGTGCCATTCAGGACCAACACAACAATGAGCAGTTCTTC. The V and J genes are TRBV10-3 and TRBJ2-1, with D hard to call. The CDR3 runs 13 residues. Germline V lookup: CDR1 ENHRY, CDR2 SYGVKD. Trimming shortened V by 9 bases and J by 5 bases, and 14 bases separated the two germline ends.

The genes are TRBV29-1 and TRBJ1-5, with 9 bases fitting TRBD1. The V gene's germline CDR1 is SQVTM and CDR2 ANQGSEA. The CDR3 has 14 residues. V was pared by 5 bases and J by 1 base, with 3 bases of the junction left unmatched. The CDR3 nucleotides are TGCAGCGTTCGTACAGGGGGCAGCAATCAGCCCCAGCATTTT. It encodes CSVRTGGSNQPQHF.

This clonotype has at least ten counts. J is TRBJ2-7 and V is TRBV3-1; D unresolved. This CDR3 has 12 residues. V lost 5 bases to trimming and J lost 6 bases, with 11 bases between them. Per germline, CDR1 LGHDT and CDR2 YNNKEL (reference sequence). As DNA, the CDR3 is TGTGCCAGCAGCTTACGACTGAGCGAGCAGTACTTC. The encoded protein is CASSLRLSEQYF.

The J gene is TRBJ2-1, the V gene TRBV20-1; the match to TRBD2 covers 14 bases. Trimming cost V 6 bases and J 10 bases; bases outside gene matches: 11. CDR1 and CDR2 (germline): DFQATT, SNEGSKA (reference sequence). This CDR3 spans 15 amino acids. The CDR3 sequence: CSATGTSGRNGEQFF. CDR3 sequence (DNA): TGCAGTGCCACCGGGACTAGCGGGAGAAATGGCGAGCAGTTCTTC.

CDR3 coding DNA: TGCAGTGCTGATAGCGGGCTAGATTACGAGCAGTACTTC. Protein sequence: CSADSGLDYEQYF. This chain joins TRBV20-1 and TRBJ2-7; 7 nucleotides line up with TRBD2. Germline V lookup: CDR1 DFQATT, CDR2 SNEGSKA (reference sequence). This CDR3 has 13 amino acids. J lost 4 bases, V lost 5 bases, and 8 bases had no gene match.